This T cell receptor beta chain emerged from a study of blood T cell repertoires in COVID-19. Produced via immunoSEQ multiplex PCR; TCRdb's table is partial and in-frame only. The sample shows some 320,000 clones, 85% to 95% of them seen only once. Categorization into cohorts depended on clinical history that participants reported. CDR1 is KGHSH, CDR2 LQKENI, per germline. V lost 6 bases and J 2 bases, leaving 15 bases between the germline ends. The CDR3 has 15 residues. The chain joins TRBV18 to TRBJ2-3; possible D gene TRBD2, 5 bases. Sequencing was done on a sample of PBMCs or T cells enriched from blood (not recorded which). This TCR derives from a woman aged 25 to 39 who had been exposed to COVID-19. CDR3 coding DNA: TGTGCCAGCTCGAAAAACGGGGAGCCCACAGATACGCAGTATTTT. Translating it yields CASSKNGEPTDTQYF.